These 6 T cell receptor beta chains were sequenced from one sample in a study of cytomegalovirus exposure and HLA in healthy donors. 13 Jbeta primers and 60 Vbeta primers were used for the PCR. This table comes from immunoSEQ multiplex PCR, and its TCRdb copy is limited to in-frame clones, with some not included. The sample table sets out 180,000 or so clones. The sample comprised PBMCs. These receptors were taken from a woman aged 18-30 years in good health and CMV-seropositive.

The rearrangement links TRBV18 to TRBJ1-1, with 7 bases that match TRBD1. The CDR3 length is 17 residues. V gave up 3 bases and J gave up 1 base; unmatched junction bases: 11. Germline-derived CDR1 and CDR2 are KGHSH and LQKENI. The CDR3 sequence is CASSPPGTANQNTEAFF. The CDR3 DNA sequence: TGTGCCAGCTCACCTCCCGGGACAGCTAATCAGAACACTGAAGCTTTCTTT.

The gene calls are TRBV7-8 and TRBJ2-1; 8 positions match TRBD1. The CDR3 consists of 15 residues. Germline CDR1 reads SGHVS; CDR2 reads FQNEAQ. The J segment lost 4 bases and the V segment lost 4 bases, leaving 6 bases of the junction unmatched. The CDR3 DNA sequence: TGTGCCAGCAGCTCCCGGACAGGGCCTTACAATGAGCAGTTCTTC. Its protein is CASSSRTGPYNEQFF.

The V and J genes are TRBV7-2 and TRBJ2-3; 8 bases are shared with TRBD2. Germline CDR1 and CDR2: SGHTA and FQGNSA. The V and J ends lost 6 bases and 2 bases, in that order; junction bases with no gene match: 10. The CDR3 loop spans 16 amino acids. As DNA, the CDR3 is TGTGCCAGCAGTCCGGGGGGGGCACGCCTCACAGATACGCAGTATTTT. This gives the protein CASSPGGARLTDTQYF.

This chain's CDR3 is CASRPGTGDYNEQFF. CDR3 nucleotide sequence: TGTGCCAGCAGACCCGGGACAGGGGACTACAATGAGCAGTTCTTC. This chain uses TRBV11-3 with TRBJ2-1; 10 bases agree with TRBD1. Germline V gene sequence: CDR1 SGHNT, CDR2 YENEEA. There are 15 residues in the CDR3. V gave up 6 bases and J gave up 3 bases; unmatched junction bases: 5. The full variable domain, its missing parts supplied by reference TRBV11-3 and TRBJ2-1, is EAGVVQSPRYKIIEKKQPVAFWCNPISGHNTLYWYLQNLGQGPELLIRYENEEAVDDSQLPKDRFSAERLKGVDSTLKIQPAELGDSAVYLCASRPGTGDYNEQFFGPGTRLTVL.

The chain joins TRBV18 to TRBJ1-2; 9 positions agree with TRBD1. This CDR3 has 14 residues. The V gene's germline CDR1 is KGHSH and CDR2 LQKENI. The V and J ends lost 3 bases and 5 bases, in that order; junction bases with no gene match: 4. The CDR3 DNA follows: TGTGCCAGCTCACCTGGGGACAGGGCGTATGGCTACACCTTC. This gives the protein CASSPGDRAYGYTF.

CDR3 residues: CASSQPIAGDTYEQYF. CDR3 in DNA: TGTGCCAGCAGCCAACCTATAGCGGGAGACACCTACGAGCAGTACTTC. The gene calls are TRBV4-2 and TRBJ2-7, with 9 bases identical to TRBD2. The trim removed 2 bases at V and 2 bases at J, leaving 7 bases unmatched. This CDR3 region has 16 residues. Germline V gives CDR1 LGHNA, CDR2 YNFKEQ.